This T cell receptor (beta chain) originates from a study of graft-versus-host responses after intestinal transplantation. Study at large: Among the recipients, transplants were multivisceral, liver-intestinal, or isolated intestinal. Anti-thymocyte globulin was used for induction in all recipients, who then took tacrolimus and steroids for roughly three years.

As concerns this clone: Its antigen is undetermined.

CDR1 and CDR2 from the germline V gene are KGHSH and LQKENI. The CDR3 totals 17 residues. V lost 1 base to trimming and J lost 7 bases; unmatched junction nucleotides: 8. Clones were read by immunoSEQ multiplex PCR, and TCRdb kept only the in-frame ones, dropping some. The repertoire consists of tens of thousands of clones, with roughly 90% occurring once and the leading ten covering 0.11%. Study-level points and caveats: GvH clones surfaced in recipient marrow, some emerging earlier in ileum or blood. Graft-versus-host to host-versus-graft clonal ratios in allografts were high in patients with graft-donor T cell macrochimerism.

This sequence was found in a human donor who received an intestinal transplant. The material was unstimulated CD4+ T cells sorted from spleen or lymph node cells, obtained before intestinal transplant. The chain links TRBV18 to TRBJ1-6, with 9 bases fitting TRBD1. The CDR3 here is CASSPQDRGGRNSPLHF. The CDR3 DNA is TGTGCCAGCTCACCACAGGACAGGGGAGGACGGAATTCACCCCTCCACTTT.